Included here is one T cell receptor beta chain sequence, with context. Its antigen specificity is not known. No qualities accompany the bases; no much larger clone lies one base away. This entry comes from a study of cytomegalovirus exposure and HLA in healthy donors (dated by TCRdb to about 2017). About the investigation overall: An earlier analysis of 587 of the donors reported around 280 Gb of sequence data and around 120 million unique TCR beta sequences obtained from about 179 million T cells. Rather than using new phenotypic data, the later analysis identified candidate immune exposures from TCR beta sequences and from how often those sequences occurred across donors. Alongside the repertoire data, information on donor age, sex, ethnicity and CMV serostatus was compiled. To decide whether each TCR beta V gene segment behaved as functional or pseudogenic, an earlier analysis of some 600 of the donors relied on high-throughput TCR beta sequencing. High-throughput TCR immunosequencing, statistical association of individual TCRs with disease status, and machine learning were combined to predict cytomegalovirus infection status. The study profiled the T cell repertoires of approximately 700 subjects by immunosequencing and related them to cytomegalovirus serostatus. Every discovery cohort repertoire had been produced on one sequencing platform. About 320 gigabases of sequencing data and around 87 million unique TCR sequences were included in an early release covering around 650 HLA-typed donors. A later genetic analysis took genome-wide SNP genotypes for about three fifths of the 666 donors and used that subset as a discovery cohort. Roughly 5 DR-DQ haplotypes were handled as single units for association and clustering, since linkage in the cohort was strong. Of the approximately 370 genotyped donors, 75% to 85% were placed in the genetic ancestry cluster associated with self-reported Caucasian donors. Among under 450 genotyped donors of the cohort, an average of roughly 240,000 unique TCR beta nucleotide sequences were sequenced per donor, about a sixth of them non-productive. A later analysis re-examined previously published TCR beta repertoires from 600 to 700 donors and added high-resolution HLA genotyping to investigate patterns of TCR occurrence. The study aimed to test whether signatures of past pathogen exposure could be identified by cataloging public T cell receptors. The number of donors typed differed by locus, with roughly 629-640 for A, B, C, DRB1 and DQB1, around 500 for DQA1, over 600 for DPA1, and approximately 470 for DPB1. Besides the first cohort of approximately 670 subjects, a separate validation cohort made up of over 95 different subjects was used. HLA typing included class I and class II loci at four-digit resolution.

The cohort consisted of some 730 healthy bone marrow donors. All cohort members were sampled while nominally healthy, although unrecorded immune exposures were likely present. The donor was CMV seropositive and belonged to the group of 250 to 350 seropositive cohort members. Each donor provided a peripheral blood sample, and peripheral blood mononuclear cells were used for TCR beta sequencing. Genomic DNA extraction from the blood cell samples was performed with the Qiagen DNeasy Blood Extraction Kit. The library was generated by the immunoSEQ multiplex PCR assay. A mixture of 60 forward primers for TCR Vbeta segments and 13 reverse primers for TCR Jbeta segments was used in the multiplex PCR. The CDR3 region of rearranged TCR beta genes was amplified from genomic DNA by a multiplex PCR assay. The Illumina HiSeq System was used to sequence the amplified TCR beta libraries as 87-base-pair reads. Under the source paper's analysis protocol: In a later analysis, 80 million or so unique TCR beta chains were counted across the 666 repertoires, and around 10 million of these chains were shared by at least two donors. Raw reads were error-corrected and collapsed into unique sequences with a nearest-neighbor algorithm that merged closely related sequences to remove PCR and sequencing errors. CDR3 sequences were aligned to IMGT reference sequences to assign V, D and J gene segments. For a sequence to be retained, a match of at least six nucleotides was required to both a V gene segment and a J gene segment. Rearrangements were called productive when the CDR3 lacked stop codons and stayed in frame with V and J; all others were non-productive. CDR3 was defined according to IMGT convention as the region running from the second conserved V-encoded cysteine to the conserved J-encoded phenylalanine. The earlier analysis of about 500 of the donors excluded sequences that lacked an unambiguous match to a single V gene segment. An earlier analysis of 587 of the donors classified V segments as functional when productive rearrangements were above 56.7% and as segregating when the standard deviation between donors was above 5%. A statistical classification framework was built for diagnosing cytomegalovirus status from the catalog of TCR beta chain sequences. In a later analysis, V and J genes were assigned by comparing TCR nucleotide sequences against IMGT/GENE-DB human TR gene sequences. The TCRdist pipeline was used in a later analysis to assign CDR3 sequences and most-parsimonious VDJ recombination scenarios. In a later analysis, every TCR beta chain was defined by the combination of its CDR3 amino acid sequence and its V-gene family, and reads without a unique V-gene family were dropped. A later analysis removed 500 to 600 highly shared, low-generation-probability nucleotide sequences to deal with suspected cross-contamination and a sequencing artifact. For each public chain, a later analysis derived a clonal expansion index from normalized ranks of inferred template counts within each repertoire. A later analysis computed generation probabilities with a VDJ recombination model fitted to out-of-frame rearrangements, and checked the results against IGoR. In a later analysis, TCR-TCR, TCR-HLA and TCR-CMV co-occurrence was scored with hypergeometric tests, and a repertoire-size bias correction was applied to TCR pairs. In a later analysis, false discovery rates were estimated by permuting HLA or CMV assignments 20 times. In a later analysis, co-occurring TCRs were grouped using DBSCAN, and TCRdist sequence similarity was added for clustering within HLA-allele-positive subsets. Repertoires with fewer than 30,000 or more than 120,000 public chains, plus five repertoires with anomalous nucleotide sharing, were excluded from co-occurrence clustering. TCRdb took this table from immuneACCESS and kept in-frame rearrangements with V and J called. Such tables lack part of the clones; where checked against another copy, unresolved V genes explain under half of the gap, and the rest is unexplained. That table supplies the V and J calls and clone size; D and trimming were determined from the DNA. The sample table contains 110,000 or so clones; only one count was recorded for under 80% of them. The top ten clones comprise more than 3.5% of the sample.

Paper-wide results and their limitations: In a later analysis, the rate of TCR association differed among HLA loci, with DRB1 alleles having the most associated TCRs and HLA-C alleles having the fewest. At a false discovery rate of 0.05, a later analysis linked under 20,000 TCR beta sequences to specific HLA alleles. Because HLA typing was missing for some donors at each locus, association tests included only the typed subset. It was suggested by the authors that the approach could potentially be generalized to other disease states and immunological phenotypes. Broadly in line with IMGT annotations, most TCR beta V segments showed up in productive rearrangements about 87% or about 30% of the time in an earlier analysis of 587 of the donors. In the study, around 150 TCR beta chains were listed as associated with cytomegalovirus. An association between a missense DCLRE1C variant and V-gene and J-gene trimming of TCR beta chains was found in a later genetic analysis and replicated in an independent cohort. In both the original and validation cohorts, the classifier was reported to diagnose cytomegalovirus status with high specificity and sensitivity. Across donors, most TCR sequences were observed very rarely, whereas some public TCRs were present in many individuals. Three of the identified cytomegalovirus-associated TCR beta chains were confirmed in vitro to be specific for cytomegalovirus antigens. A later analysis found that HLA-associated TCR beta chains were more clonally expanded and had lower generation probabilities than equally common non-associated chains. Compared with the approximately 700-donor mean, donors in an Asian-associated ancestry cluster had fewer N-insertions in productive TCRs, according to a later genetic analysis. Only TCR beta chains were sequenced in this cohort, and the absence of alpha or paired-chain data limited detectable features. Correlated functional status among segregating V segments might be attributable to linkage disequilibrium, but an unknown experimental factor could not be ruled out. According to a later analysis, parvovirus B19, influenza, CMV and Epstein-Barr virus appeared linked to several top co-occurrence clusters. Assigning TCR associations to individual alleles was difficult when HLA alleles, especially DR and DQ, strongly co-occurred. CMV serostatus was the only immune exposure information available for the cohort. A cluster of highly shared sequence variants was judged likely to be a technical artifact of the sequencing pipeline. Because counts were too low, about 18 rarely observed V segments, including chromosome 9 orphons, were left out of the earlier analysis of a few hundred of the donors. According to a later analysis, most CMV-associated TCR beta chains appeared to be HLA-restricted, and the HLA associations seemed to be driven largely by CMV exposure. Sequencing depth was assumed to be roughly uniform across donors in the presence/absence analyses, though that assumption may not hold. A further reported finding was that TCR beta sequences accurately predicted the HLA-A and HLA-B alleles for most subjects in the first cohort.

Material: PBMCs. This TCR came from a woman aged 35 to 49 in good health and CMV-seropositive.

DNA sequence: TGCAGCGTTGAATACTTTTCAGGTATTCCCAACCTCTATGGCTACACCTTC. Translated, it reads CSVEYFSGIPNLYGYTF. The chain is encoded by TRBV29-1 joined to TRBJ1-2; the D gene cannot be resolved reliably. CDR1 and CDR2 are read off the germline V gene as SQVTM and ANQGSEA. The CDR3 sequence holds 17 residues, the cysteine and phenylalanine included. The DNA shown is the 51-base CDR3, in frame from base 1. V is clipped by 2 bases and J by 4 bases, and the sequence between their germline boundaries is 23 bases long.